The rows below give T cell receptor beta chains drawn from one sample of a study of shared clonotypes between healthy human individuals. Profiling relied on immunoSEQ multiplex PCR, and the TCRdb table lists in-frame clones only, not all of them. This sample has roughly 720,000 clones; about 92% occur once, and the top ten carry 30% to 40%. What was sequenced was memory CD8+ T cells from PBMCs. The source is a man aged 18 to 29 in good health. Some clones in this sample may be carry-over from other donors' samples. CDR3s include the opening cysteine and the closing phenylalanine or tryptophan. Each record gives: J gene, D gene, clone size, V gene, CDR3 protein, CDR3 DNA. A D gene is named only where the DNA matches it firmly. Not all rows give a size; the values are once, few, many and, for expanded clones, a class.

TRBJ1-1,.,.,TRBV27,CASSLLGLMNTEAFF,TGTGCCAGCAGTTTGTTAGGGCTGATGAACACTGAAGCTTTCTTT
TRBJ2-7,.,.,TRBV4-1,CASSQDSDYYEQYF,TGCGCCAGCAGCCAGGACTCAGACTATTACGAGCAGTACTTC
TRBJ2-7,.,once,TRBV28,CASSSGGYEQYF,TGTGCCAGCAGTAGTGGGGGCTACGAGCAGTACTTC
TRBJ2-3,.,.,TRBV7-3,CASSLTFWGTASTDTQYF,TGTGCCAGCAGCTTAACGTTTTGGGGGACCGCTAGCACAGATACGCAGTATTTT
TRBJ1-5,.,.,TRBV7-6,CASSPEGGQPQHF,TGTGCCAGCAGCCCGGAGGGCGGTCAGCCCCAGCATTTT
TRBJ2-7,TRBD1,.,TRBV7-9,CASSADRGQITYEQYF,TGTGCCAGCAGCGCAGACAGGGGGCAAATCACCTACGAGCAGTACTTC
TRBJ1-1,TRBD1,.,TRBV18,CASLAGGAEAFF,TGTGCCAGCTTGGCAGGGGGAGCGGAAGCTTTCTTT
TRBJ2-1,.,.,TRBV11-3,CASSLRQGVVDEQFF,TGTGCCAGCAGCCTCCGGCAGGGTGTAGTCGATGAGCAGTTCTTC
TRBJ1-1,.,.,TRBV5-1,CASSLDGGGWSGNTEAFF,TGCGCCAGCAGCTTGGATGGGGGTGGTTGGTCCGGGAACACTGAAGCTTTCTTT
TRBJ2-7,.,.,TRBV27,CASSSHRWDEQYF,TGTGCCAGCAGTTCCCACAGATGGGACGAGCAGTACTTC
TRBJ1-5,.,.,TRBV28,CASSLGVNQPQHF,TGTGCCAGCAGTTTAGGGGTCAATCAGCCCCAGCATTTT
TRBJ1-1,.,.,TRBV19,CASSIAAGWVEAFF,TGTGCCAGTAGTATAGCCGCCGGCTGGGTTGAAGCTTTCTTT
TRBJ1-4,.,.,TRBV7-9,CASSWGPDEKLFF,TGTGCCAGCAGCTGGGGGCCGGATGAAAAACTGTTTTTT
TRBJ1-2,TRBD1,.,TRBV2,CAVTTGDYGYTF,TGTGCCGTAACGACAGGGGACTATGGCTACACCTTC
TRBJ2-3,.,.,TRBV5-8,CASSLARLGATDDGDTQYF,TGTGCCAGCAGCTTGGCGAGGTTAGGGGCCACTGACGACGGAGATACGCAGTATTTT
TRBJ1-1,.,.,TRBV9,CASSPRELPRTEAFF,TGTGCCAGCAGCCCTAGGGAATTGCCCCGCACTGAAGCTTTCTTT
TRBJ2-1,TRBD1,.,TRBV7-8,CASSLGWDRANNEQFF,TGTGCCAGCAGCTTGGGGTGGGACAGGGCAAACAATGAGCAGTTCTTC
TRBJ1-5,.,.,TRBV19,CASSIDLEAGQPQHF,TGTGCCAGTAGTATAGATTTAGAGGCCGGTCAGCCCCAGCATTTT
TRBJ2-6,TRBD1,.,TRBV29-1,CSARQGTGANVLTF,TGCAGCGCCCGACAGGGGACCGGGGCCAACGTCCTGACTTTC
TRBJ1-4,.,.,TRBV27,CASSLYSRSGEKLFF,TGTGCCAGCAGTTTATACAGCAGGAGCGGGGAAAAACTGTTTTTT
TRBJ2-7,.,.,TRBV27,CASSLPGQTSYEQYF,TGTGCCAGCAGTTTACCGGGACAGACTAGCTACGAGCAGTACTTC
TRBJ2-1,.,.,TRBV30,CAWSVMRDEQFF,TGTGCCTGGAGTGTTATGAGGGATGAGCAGTTCTTC
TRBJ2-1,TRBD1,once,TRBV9,CASSDLTGDSSYNEQFF,TGTGCCAGCAGCGACCTGACAGGGGACAGCTCCTACAATGAGCAGTTCTTC
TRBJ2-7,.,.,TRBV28,CASSLNSRYEQYF,TGTGCCAGCAGTTTGAACAGTCGATACGAGCAGTACTTC
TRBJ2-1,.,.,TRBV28,CASSFLPATGPYNEQFF,TGTGCCAGCAGTTTTCTTCCCGCCACGGGACCCTACAATGAGCAGTTCTTC
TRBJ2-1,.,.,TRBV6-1,CASSDGTGGSGRALNEQFF,TGTGCCAGCAGTGACGGGACAGGGGGGAGCGGGAGGGCCTTGAATGAGCAGTTCTTC
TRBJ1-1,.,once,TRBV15,CATRADGRGAEAFF,TGTGCCACCAGAGCGGACGGCAGAGGGGCTGAAGCTTTCTTT
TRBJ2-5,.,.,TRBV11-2,CASSHKGRVETQYF,TGTGCCAGCAGCCACAAGGGGCGGGTAGAGACCCAGTACTTC
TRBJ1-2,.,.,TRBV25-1,CASSDVGGRADGYTF,TGTGCCAGCAGTGATGTTGGGGGGCGCGCTGATGGCTACACCTTC
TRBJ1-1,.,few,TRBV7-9,CASSLQGGGTEAFF,TGTGCCAGCAGCCTACAGGGTGGGGGCACTGAAGCTTTCTTT
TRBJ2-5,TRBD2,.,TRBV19,CASSQREGLRETQYF,TGTGCCAGTAGTCAGCGGGAGGGTCTTAGGGAGACCCAGTACTTC
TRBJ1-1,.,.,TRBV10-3,CAISDNGPQEAFF,TGTGCCATCAGTGACAATGGACCCCAAGAGGCTTTCTTT
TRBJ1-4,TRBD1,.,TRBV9,CASSAGQGSNEKLFF,TGTGCCAGCAGCGCAGGACAGGGGTCTAATGAAAAACTGTTTTTT
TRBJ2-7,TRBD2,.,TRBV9,CASSVAGLAGYGPSYEQYF,TGTGCCAGCAGCGTAGCTGGACTAGCGGGATACGGACCCTCCTACGAGCAGTACTTC
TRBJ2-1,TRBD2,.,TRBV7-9,CASSAKVNATSGRPGEQFF,TGTGCCAGCAGCGCGAAAGTAAACGCGACTAGCGGGAGGCCGGGGGAGCAGTTCTTC
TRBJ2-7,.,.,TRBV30,CAWSVGLAYEQYF,TGTGCCTGGAGTGTCGGACTGGCCTACGAGCAGTACTTC
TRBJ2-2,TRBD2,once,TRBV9,CASSALGLAAGELFF,TGTGCCAGCAGTGCCCTTGGGCTAGCGGCCGGGGAGCTGTTTTTT
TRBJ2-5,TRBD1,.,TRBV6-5,CASSRDSPTEETQYF,TGTGCCAGCAGTCGGGACAGCCCGACGGAGGAGACCCAGTACTTC
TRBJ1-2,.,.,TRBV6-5,CASSYSSPNYGYTF,TGTGCCAGCAGTTACTCGAGCCCTAACTATGGCTACACCTTC
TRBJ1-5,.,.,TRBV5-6,CASSLGAPGNQPQHF,TGTGCCAGCAGCTTGGGTGCGCCTGGCAATCAGCCCCAGCATTTT
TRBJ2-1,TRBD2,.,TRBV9,CASSGSGTGNEQFF,TGTGCCAGCAGCGGGAGCGGGACTGGCAATGAGCAGTTCTTC